What follows describes a single T cell receptor beta chain. No antigen is known for it. No much larger clone is present one base from it, and per-base qualities are unavailable. Patients with a history of autoimmune disease or receiving systemic immunosuppression were excluded from the trial. Peripheral blood for TCR sequencing was collected from all dose cohorts at baseline, on cycle 4 day 1, and on cycle 7 day 1. The samples were drawn from a first-in-human, open-label, multicenter phase I dose-escalation trial of ivuxolimab. Adults with locally advanced or metastatic melanoma, renal cell, hepatocellular, or head and neck squamous cell carcinoma were enrolled in the trial. Before TCR sequencing, CD4+ T cells and CD8+ T cells were sorted from peripheral blood as separate populations. This entry belongs to a study of OX40 agonist ivuxolimab in advanced cancers. With regard to the full study: Ivuxolimab, which targeted the costimulatory receptor OX40 (CD134), was an agonistic, fully human IgG2 monoclonal antibody. The paper covers the monotherapy dose-escalation part of the phase I ivuxolimab trial, which included N ≈ 57 patients. Among the 50 to 55 dose-escalation patients, 19 had hepatocellular carcinoma, approximately 15 melanoma, 9 renal cell carcinoma and 9 head and neck cancer. Peripheral TCRbeta sequencing was intended to test whether TCR sequence diversity was altered and clonal T-cell expansion was caused by ivuxolimab. Partial responses were achieved by three dose-escalation patients, of whom one had hepatocellular carcinoma and two had cutaneous melanoma. Prior anti-PD-1, anti-PD-L1 or anti-CTLA-4 therapy was permitted, and 35% to 40% of dose-escalation patients had received checkpoint inhibitors. Intravenous ivuxolimab was administered to patients every 2 weeks at six dose levels: 0.01, 0.1, 0.3, 1.5, 3 and 10 mg/kg. The dose-escalation cohort was around 83% male with a mean age of about 54 years, ranging from roughly 23 to 90. General conclusions and limits of the study: At doses of 0.1 to 3.0 mg/kg, clonal expansion of both CD4+ and CD8+ blood T cells was observed from baseline to week 6. Partial responders in the 0.1-3.0 mg/kg groups had among the lowest normalized peripheral clonal expansion, especially among CD8+ T cells. Low levels of normalized T-cell clonal expansion were also seen in some patients who did not respond. Antigen specificity was not determined for the clonally expanded peripheral T cells. After ivuxolimab, more expanded clones were found on average in CD8+ T cells than in CD4+ T cells.

The junction shows trimming of 3 bases on V and 0 bases on J, plus 18 bases between the germline ends. There are 17 amino acids in the CDR3, from cysteine to phenylalanine inclusive. The read is trimmed to its CDR3 DNA, 51 bases read in frame from base 1. Via the germline V gene, CDR1 is MGHRA and CDR2 YSYEKL. To sequence the TCRbeta CDR3 region, genomic DNA was isolated from the sorted cells. TCRbeta CDR3 regions were sequenced using the immunoSEQ Assay. TCRdb stores this immuneACCESS table with in-frame sequences only. Part of the clones is absent; in the studies checked, under half of the shortfall reflects unresolved V genes, and no reason is known for the rest. The sample table contains tens of thousands of clones; only one count was recorded for approximately 90% of them. Of the sample, 2% to 2.5% falls within the top ten clones.

The rearrangement combines TRBV4-1 with TRBJ2-7, with the identity of the D gene unclear. This sample comprised CD4+ or CD8+ T cells sorted from blood, obtained in a trial of the OX40 agonist ivuxolimab. The TCR originated in an adult with an advanced solid tumor such as melanoma, head and neck, liver or kidney cancer. This receptor carries the CDR3 CASSQGSLSIFSYEQYF. The nucleotide sequence reads TGCGCCAGCAGCCAGGGTTCTCTCAGCATATTCTCCTACGAGCAGTACTTC.